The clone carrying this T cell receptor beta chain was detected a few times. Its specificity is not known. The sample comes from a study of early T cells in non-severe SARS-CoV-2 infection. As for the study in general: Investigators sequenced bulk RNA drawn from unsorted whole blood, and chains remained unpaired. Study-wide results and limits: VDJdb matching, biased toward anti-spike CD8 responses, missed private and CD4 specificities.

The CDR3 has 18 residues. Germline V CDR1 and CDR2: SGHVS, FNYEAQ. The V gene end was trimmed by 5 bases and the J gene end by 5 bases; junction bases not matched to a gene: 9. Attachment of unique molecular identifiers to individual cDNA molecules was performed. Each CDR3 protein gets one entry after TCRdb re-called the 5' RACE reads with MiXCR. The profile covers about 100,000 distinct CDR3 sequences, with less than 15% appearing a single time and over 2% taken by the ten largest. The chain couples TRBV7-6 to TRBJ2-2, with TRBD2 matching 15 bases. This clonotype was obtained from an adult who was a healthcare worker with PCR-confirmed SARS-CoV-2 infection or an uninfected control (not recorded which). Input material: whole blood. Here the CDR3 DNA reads TGTGCCAGCAGCCCCCGGACTAGCGGGGGGGCGAGGACCGGGGAGCTGTTTTTT. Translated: CASSPRTSGGARTGELFF. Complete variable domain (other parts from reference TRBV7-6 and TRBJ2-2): GAGVSQSPRYKVTKRGQDVALRCDPISGHVSLYWYRQALGQGPEFLTYFNYEAQQDKSGLPNDRFSAERPEGSISTLTIQRTEQRDSAMYRCASSPRTSGGARTGELFFGEGSRLTVL.